A single sample gave rise to the 10 T cell receptor beta chains below, sequenced in a study of blood T cell repertoires in COVID-19. Clones were read by immunoSEQ multiplex PCR, and TCRdb kept only the in-frame ones, dropping some. The sample contains 50,000 or so clones, 80% to 85% of which appear only once. Sequences were obtained from peripheral blood. The receptors stem from a man over 45 with acute or convalescent COVID-19.

The chain employs TRBV5-1 and TRBJ1-1; D might be TRBD1 (5 bases). Germline V gene lookup returns CDR1 SGHRS and CDR2 YFSETQ. The CDR3 consists of 16 residues. Deletions cut 4 bases from V and 0 bases from J, with 16 bases between. The CDR3 nucleotides read TGCGCCAGCAGCCTCCTCGGGGAGGGGATGAACACTGAAGCTTTCTTT. It is translated as CASSLLGEGMNTEAFF.

J is TRBJ2-1 and V is TRBV2; 13 nucleotides agree with TRBD2. This CDR3 has 15 residues. V lost 4 bases to trimming and J lost 8 bases; unmatched junction nucleotides: 5. Germline CDR1 and CDR2: SNHLY and FYNNEI. CDR3 nucleotides: TGTGCCAGCAGTGCCGGGACTAGCGGGACATATGAGCAGTTCTTC. Translating gives CASSAGTSGTYEQFF.

The CDR3 coding sequence is TGTGCCAGCAGCCAGGAGGACAGGGGATCAGATACGCAGTATTTT. Translating gives CASSQEDRGSDTQYF. This sequence joins TRBV3-1 (or the pseudogene TRBV3-2) and TRBJ2-3; 9 bases are shared with TRBD1. The length of the CDR3 is 15 residues. Germline loops: CDR1 LGHDT, CDR2 YNNKEL (reference sequence). V was clipped by 3 bases and J by 4 bases; unmatched bases: 5.

The chain links TRBV12-3 or TRBV12-4 to TRBJ1-5, with D possibly matching TRBD1 (6 bases). Trimming cost V 6 bases and J 4 bases, with 10 bases left between them. CDR3 size: 13 residues. The CDR3 sequence: CASSLTGNQPQHF. CDR3 sequence (DNA): TGTGCCAGCAGCTTGACAGGAAATCAGCCCCAGCATTTT.

The V gene is TRBV30, the J gene TRBJ2-7; a weak D match, TRBD1 (5 bases). The CDR3 loop spans 14 amino acids. Trimming cost V 3 bases and J 0 bases, with 12 bases left between them. Germline V gives CDR1 GTSNPN, CDR2 SVGIG (reference sequence). CDR3 residues: CAWRGRVFSYEQYF. The CDR3 DNA sequence: TGTGCCTGGAGGGGCAGGGTTTTCTCCTACGAGCAGTACTTC.

This clone was recorded only once. V and J are TRBV11-1 and TRBJ1-5; D is unclear. Trimming stripped 5 bases from V and 5 bases from J, with 10 bases between. Germline V gives CDR1 SGHAT, CDR2 FQDESV (reference sequence). This CDR3 is built from 13 residues. The CDR3 DNA sequence: TGTGCCAGCAGCCAAAACAACGATCAGCCCCAGCATTTT. Translation gives CASSQNNDQPQHF.

The chain couples TRBV13 to TRBJ1-2, with TRBD1 matching over 8 bases. The CDR3 runs to 17 residues. Germline loops: CDR1 PRHDT, CDR2 FYEKMQ (reference sequence). Trimming cost V 5 bases and J 0 bases; bases outside gene matches: 11. CDR3 nucleotides: TGTGCCAGCAGCCGTGGAGGACAGGGACAACCTAACTATGGCTACACCTTC. It encodes CASSRGGQGQPNYGYTF.

This chain connects TRBV28 to TRBJ1-4; no firm D call. Germline lookup yields CDR1 MDHEN and CDR2 SYDVKM. This CDR3 contains 13 residues. Trimming shortened V by 10 bases and J by 4 bases, and 13 bases separated the two germline ends. Here the CDR3 reads CAIGAGINEKLFF. The CDR3 nucleotides read TGTGCCATCGGAGCGGGGATTAATGAAAAACTGTTTTTT.

This chain joins TRBV7-8 and TRBJ1-2; no definite D call. CDR1 is SGHVS, CDR2 FQNEAQ, per germline. The V and J ends lost 3 bases and 8 bases respectively, with 19 bases between them. This CDR3 is built from 15 residues. CDR3 protein: CASSFVSGFIGGYTF. Written as DNA, the CDR3 is TGTGCCAGCAGCTTCGTATCCGGCTTTATCGGGGGCTACACCTTC.

V gene TRBV5-4 combines with J gene TRBJ2-7, with 7 bases matching TRBD1. Germline V lookup: CDR1 SGHNT, CDR2 YYREEE (reference sequence). V gave up 4 bases and J gave up 0 bases; unmatched junction bases: 4. The CDR3 is made up of 14 amino acids. The CDR3 nucleotides are TGTGCCAGCAGCCAGAGACAGGGCTCCTACGAGCAGTACTTC. Encoded protein: CASSQRQGSYEQYF.